The 19 T cell receptor beta chains below all came from one sample that was sequenced in a study of cytotoxic CD8 clonotypes in ibrutinib-treated CLL. Measured with immunoSEQ multiplex PCR; TCRdb has only the in-frame clones, and not every one. The sample holds 110,000 to 150,000 clones, 75% to 80% seen once. Source: PBMCs, taken after 24 months of ibrutinib treatment. These receptor sequences come from a human donor with chronic lymphocytic leukemia.

This clone was found a few times. The J gene is TRBJ2-7, the V gene TRBV10-3; possibly TRBD2 for D (6 bases). V was trimmed by 6 bases and J by 5 bases, leaving 11 bases between them. CDR1 is ENHRY and CDR2 is SYGVKD in the germline V gene. This CDR3 region has 12 residues. The CDR3 DNA is TGTGCCATCAGCCCATCTAGCGACGAGCAGTACTTC. This encodes CAISPSSDEQYF.

CDR3 sequence: CATRHAQGGQTQYF. In DNA, the CDR3 is TGCGCCACCCGCCACGCACAGGGGGGCCAGACCCAGTACTTC. The V call is TRBV10-2, the J call TRBJ2-5; 8 bases are shared with TRBD1. Trimming at V came to 10 bases and at J to 6 bases, leaving 13 bases not matched to a gene. Germline-derived CDR1 and CDR2 are WSHSY and SAAADI. The CDR3 runs 14 residues.

The chain employs TRBV5-1 and TRBJ2-5; possibly TRBD1 for D (5 bases). The V gene's germline CDR1 is SGHRS and CDR2 YFSETQ. The CDR3 contains 14 residues. V was trimmed by 4 bases and J by 1 base, leaving 11 bases between them. The CDR3 coding sequence is TGCGCCAGCAGCCCCTCAGACAGCCAAGAGACCCAGTACTTC. Protein product: CASSPSDSQETQYF. The whole variable domain, filled in from reference TRBV5-1 and TRBJ2-5, reads KAGVTQTPRYLIKTRGQQVTLSCSPISGHRSVSWYQQTPGQGLQFLFEYFSETQRNKGNFPGRFSGRQFSNSRSEMNVSTLELGDSALYLCASSPSDSQETQYFGPGTRLLVL.

The chain employs TRBV18 and TRBJ2-2; TRBD1 aligns across 9 bases. The V gene's germline CDR1 is KGHSH and CDR2 LQKENI. This CDR3 spans 15 amino acids. With 3 bases clipped from V and 4 bases from J, the junction kept 3 bases outside the gene matches. Here the CDR3 DNA reads TGTGCCAGCTCACCGACGACAGGGGGCACCGGGGAGCTGTTTTTT. Its protein product is CASSPTTGGTGELFF.

The rearrangement links TRBV9 to TRBJ1-4, with D perhaps matching TRBD1 (5 bases). From germline, CDR1 is SGDLS and CDR2 YYNGEE. The CDR3 covers 12 residues. The germline V and J ends were trimmed by 10 bases and 7 bases, with 14 bases remaining between them. CDR3 coding DNA: TGTGCCGAGGGACCGGGGGGTGAAAAACTGTTTTTT. This encodes CAEGPGGEKLFF.

This rearrangement joins TRBV27 to TRBJ1-4; no definite D call. Germline-derived CDR1 and CDR2 are MNHEY and SMNVEV (reference sequence). This CDR3 is built from 17 residues. Trimming pared 2 bases from V and 7 bases from J, leaving 20 bases between. CDR3 residues: CASSLKATAGGFEKLFF. The CDR3 DNA is TGTGCCAGCAGTTTAAAGGCCACGGCGGGCGGATTTGAAAAACTGTTTTTT.

The chain links TRBV7-2 to TRBJ2-7, with 14 nucleotides matching TRBD2. Per germline, CDR1 SGHTA and CDR2 FQGNSA. V was clipped by 5 bases and J by 7 bases; unmatched bases: 10. This CDR3 region has 16 residues. CDR3 loop: CASSPQGLAGEGEQYF. The CDR3, as DNA: TGTGCCAGCAGCCCCCAGGGACTAGCGGGAGAGGGGGAGCAGTACTTC.

The V call is TRBV27, the J call TRBJ1-5; D unclear. This CDR3 has 14 amino acids. Germline loops: CDR1 MNHEY, CDR2 SMNVEV (reference sequence). The germline V and J ends were trimmed by 1 base and 3 bases, with 7 bases remaining between them. CDR3 loop: CASSLWDPNQPQHF. CDR3 sequence (DNA): TGTGCCAGCAGTTTATGGGATCCCAATCAGCCCCAGCATTTT.

The chain combines TRBV6-5 with TRBJ1-5; D is uncertain. Germline V gives CDR1 MNHEY, CDR2 SVGAGI. The CDR3 spans 13 residues. V was pared by 5 bases and J by 5 bases, with 10 bases between. The chain's CDR3 is CASSTQPDQPQHF. CDR3 in DNA: TGTGCCAGCAGTACACAGCCCGATCAGCCCCAGCATTTT.

The chain carries TRBV7-2 and TRBJ1-2; 9 bases are a match to TRBD1. J lost 7 bases, V lost 5 bases, and 11 bases had no gene match. In germline, CDR1 is SGHTA, CDR2 FQGNSA. The CDR3 spans 15 residues. CDR3 sequence: CASSPRQGVGGGYTF. CDR3 in DNA: TGTGCCAGCAGCCCCCGACAGGGGGTCGGGGGTGGCTACACCTTC.

The genes are TRBV4-1 and TRBJ1-3; a possible D gene is TRBD1 (5 bases). The germline CDR1 and CDR2 sequences are MGHRA and YSYEKL. CDR3 size: 15 residues. The ends were cut back, 3 bases at V and 6 bases at J, with 15 bases in the middle. The CDR3: CASSQEGRGVNTIYF. CDR3 nucleotides: TGCGCCAGCAGCCAGGAGGGGAGGGGTGTAAACACCATATATTTT.

V usage is TRBV6-1 and J usage is TRBJ2-5, with 7 positions matching TRBD1. With V trimmed by 7 bases and J by 5 bases, 10 bases remained unmatched. Germline CDR1 MNHNS, CDR2 SASEGT. The CDR3 is 14 amino acids. The CDR3 DNA follows: TGTGCCAGCACCCCGCCAGGGGGTGGTGAGACCCAGTACTTC. This codes for CASTPPGGGETQYF.

The V and J genes are TRBV4-2 and TRBJ1-2, with a possible D match to TRBD1 (5 bases). Germline V CDR1 and CDR2: LGHNA, YNFKEQ. This CDR3 has 16 amino acids. The V gene lost 0 bases and the J gene lost 4 bases, with 15 bases spanning the gap. The CDR3 coding sequence is TGTGCCAGCAGCCAAGATCGGGGGGTTAGGGTCTATGGCTACACCTTC. Its protein product is CASSQDRGVRVYGYTF.

This chain's CDR3 is CASSRQGAEETQYF. The CDR3 DNA reads TGTGCCAGCAGCCGACAGGGGGCGGAAGAGACCCAGTACTTC. The V call is TRBV2, the J call TRBJ2-5; the match to TRBD1 covers 10 bases. CDR3 size: 14 residues. V lost 6 bases to trimming and J lost 3 bases; unmatched junction nucleotides: 4. Germline assignment: CDR1 SNHLY and CDR2 FYNNEI.

This clone was counted a few times. The CDR3 region is CASSSRLGTEPNQPQHF. The DNA of the CDR3 is TGTGCCAGCAGCTCGCGGCTCGGGACGGAACCTAATCAGCCCCAGCATTTT. This rearrangement joins TRBV7-2 to TRBJ1-5; D might be TRBD1 (5 bases). The germline V gene has CDR1 SGHTA and CDR2 FQGNSA. CDR3 length: 17 residues. V lost 4 bases and J 4 bases, leaving 20 bases between the germline ends.

The rearrangement links TRBV6-5 to TRBJ2-7; the D call may be TRBD1 or TRBD2 (5 bases each). The CDR3 loop spans 13 amino acids. Germline V CDR1 and CDR2: MNHEY, SVGAGI. Trimming left V 6 bases short and J 6 bases short, with 15 bases between. The CDR3 spells CASRRGGPTEQYF. CDR3 nucleotides: TGTGCCAGCAGACGGGGCGGGCCTACCGAGCAGTACTTC.

This clone was picked up one time. The V gene is TRBV15, the J gene TRBJ2-3; 13 bases match TRBD2. The CDR3 contains 15 residues. Trimming at V came to 7 bases and at J to 6 bases, leaving 7 bases not matched to a gene. CDR1 and CDR2 from the germline V gene are LNHNV and YYDKDF (reference sequence). The CDR3 nucleotides are TGTGCCACCACCACTAGCGGGGGGGCCGTGGATACGCAGTATTTT. Its protein product is CATTTSGGAVDTQYF. Full variable domain (rest looked up from reference TRBV15 and TRBJ2-3): DAMVIQNPRYQVTQFGKPVTLSCSQTLNHNVMYWYQQKSSQAPKLLFHYYDKDFNNEADTPDNFQSRRPNTSFCFLDIRSPGLGDTAMYLCATTTSGGAVDTQYFGPGTRLTVL.

The chain joins TRBV16 to TRBJ1-2; D is ambiguous. This CDR3 is 15 amino acids long. The germline V gene has CDR1 KGHSY and CDR2 FQNENV. V dropped 0 bases and J dropped 0 bases, with 8 bases sitting between them. The DNA of the CDR3 is TGTGCCAGCAGCCAATCGCCTCATTCTAACTATGGCTACACCTTC. This translates into CASSQSPHSNYGYTF.

This clone has more than one count but fewer than ten. The chain carries TRBV5-6 and TRBJ2-3, with a weak D call TRBD2 (6 bases). The CDR3 spans 16 residues. Germline V gene sequence: CDR1 SGHDT, CDR2 YYEEEE. V shed 0 bases and J shed 5 bases, with 16 bases lying between them. This CDR3 is CASSLVATRRGDTQYF. CDR3 bases: TGTGCCAGCAGCTTGGTGGCGACCCGGCGGGGAGATACGCAGTATTTT.